Below are 18 T cell receptor beta chains sequenced from a single sample in a study of T cell changes during pregnancy in multiple sclerosis. Method: immunoSEQ multiplex PCR; TCRdb's copy keeps in-frame clones and lacks some. The sample holds approximately 58,000 clones; 92% are singletons and the top ten take around 2.7%. The input for sequencing was peripheral blood, taken in the second trimester of pregnancy. The receptors were sampled from a female donor in good health, enrolled as a control in a pregnancy study.

This clone was seen a few times. This chain uses TRBV9 with TRBJ2-1; D is perhaps TRBD2 (5 bases). V was pared by 0 bases and J by 4 bases, with 20 bases between. Germline CDR1 and CDR2: SGDLS and YYNGEE. The length of the CDR3 is 18 residues. The CDR3 DNA follows: TGTGCCAGCAGCGTAGCTACGATTTGGGAGAAGCCGTACAATGAGCAGTTCTTC. Translating it yields CASSVATIWEKPYNEQFF.

The chain joins TRBV13 to TRBJ2-1; 9 bases line up with TRBD2. This CDR3 is built from 16 residues. V was clipped by 2 bases and J by 9 bases; unmatched bases: 11. Germline values: CDR1 PRHDT, CDR2 FYEKMQ (reference sequence). The CDR3 DNA is TGTGCCAGCAGCTTACTCCGGCGGGAGGGCCGGGTTGAGCAGTTCTTC. This codes for CASSLLRREGRVEQFF.

J is TRBJ2-5 and V is TRBV9; a weak D match, TRBD2 (5 bases). The CDR3 sequence is 14 residues long. Germline V gives CDR1 SGDLS, CDR2 YYNGEE. Between the trimmed V and J ends, which lost 5 bases and 7 bases, there was a span of 18 bases. The CDR3: CASRRRGSSGTQYF. The CDR3 region has the DNA TGTGCCAGCAGACGACGGGGTTCCAGCGGGACCCAGTACTTC.

J is TRBJ2-3 and V is TRBV7-3; D call uncertain. The CDR3 totals 17 residues. V lost 0 bases, J lost 3 bases, and 16 bases lay in between. Germline CDR1 is SGHTA and CDR2 is FQGTGA. The chain's CDR3 is CASSLTRRSGSTDTQYF. DNA of the CDR3: TGTGCCAGCAGCTTAACACGCCGGTCGGGTTCGACAGATACGCAGTATTTT.

The chain couples TRBV2 to TRBJ2-1, with TRBD2 as a possible D gene (6 bases). Germline CDR1 is SNHLY and CDR2 is FYNNEI. The CDR3 is 12 residues long. Trimming shortened V by 6 bases and J by 8 bases, and 11 bases separated the two germline ends. CDR3 sequence (DNA): TGTGCCAGCAGAACTAGCTATGATGAGCAGTTCTTC. This codes for CASRTSYDEQFF.

The chain uses TRBV4-3 and TRBJ2-2, with 7 bases lining up with TRBD2. V shed 0 bases, J shed 5 bases, and the junction held 9 bases outside the gene matches. The CDR3 sequence is 17 residues long. Germline V gene data show CDR1 as LGHNA and CDR2 as YSLEER. CDR3 in amino acids: CASSQDRTRGRTGELFF. The CDR3 DNA is TGCGCCAGCAGCCAAGATAGGACTAGGGGTCGAACCGGGGAGCTGTTTTTT.

The chain joins TRBV7-2 to TRBJ2-5, with 9 bases fitting TRBD2. The CDR3 totals 15 residues. J lost 5 bases, V lost 0 bases, and 4 bases had no gene match. The V gene's germline CDR1 is SGHTA and CDR2 FQGNSA. The chain's CDR3 is CASSLASGSGETQYF. CDR3 nucleotides: TGTGCCAGCAGCTTAGCTAGCGGGAGCGGTGAGACCCAGTACTTC.

The chain is built from TRBV30 and TRBJ2-5; D is possibly TRBD2 (6 bases). There are 12 residues in the CDR3. Looked up from germline, CDR1 is GTSNPN and CDR2 is SVGIG (reference sequence). V lost 3 bases and J 9 bases, leaving 14 bases between the germline ends. The CDR3 DNA is TGTGCCTGGAGGGCGGGACGTGGGGCCCAGTACTTC. Protein sequence: CAWRAGRGAQYF. The complete variable domain, with remaining parts taken from reference TRBV30 and TRBJ2-5, reads SQTIHQWPATLVQPVGSPLSLECTVEGTSNPNLYWYRQAAGRGLQLLFYSVGIGQISSEVPQNLSASRPQDRQFILSSKKLLLSDSGFYLCAWRAGRGAQYFGPGTRLLVL.

The V and J genes are TRBV7-3 and TRBJ2-3, with TRBD2 matching over 9 bases. With V trimmed by 1 base and J by 2 bases, 4 bases remained unmatched. The length of the CDR3 is 16 residues. Germline V gives CDR1 SGHTA, CDR2 FQGTGA. CDR3 in amino acids: CASSLNGGRATDTQYF. DNA for the CDR3: TGTGCCAGCAGCTTAAATGGCGGGAGGGCCACAGATACGCAGTATTTT.

The gene calls are TRBV10-3 and TRBJ2-5; D is perhaps TRBD2 (5 bases). The ends were cut back, 8 bases at V and 6 bases at J, with 13 bases in the middle. Germline loops: CDR1 ENHRY, CDR2 SYGVKD. The CDR3 covers 12 residues. The CDR3 spells CAIGTEGQTQYF. CDR3 sequence (DNA): TGTGCCATCGGCACCGAGGGTCAGACCCAGTACTTC.

The chain employs TRBV9 and TRBJ2-3; possible D gene TRBD1, 5 bases. The germline V and J ends were trimmed by 1 base and 2 bases, with 11 bases remaining between them. CDR3 length equals 15 residues. The germline gives CDR1 SGDLS, CDR2 YYNGEE. CDR3 sequence reads: CASSVNPGYTDTQYF. In DNA form, the CDR3 reads TGTGCCAGCAGCGTAAACCCAGGGTACACAGATACGCAGTATTTT.

CDR3 sequence reads: CASSSFETQYF. As DNA, the CDR3 is TGTGCCAGCAGCTCCTTCGAGACCCAGTACTTC. The chain uses TRBV6-6 and TRBJ2-5; no definite D call. From germline, CDR1 is MNHNY and CDR2 SVGAGI (reference sequence). V was clipped by 6 bases and J by 5 bases, with 7 bases between them. The CDR3 totals 11 residues.

The chain has TRBV27 and TRBJ2-5, with D possibly being TRBD2 (5 bases). This CDR3 spans 13 amino acids. Trimming stripped 4 bases from V and 2 bases from J, with 8 bases between. Germline CDR1 and CDR2: MNHEY and SMNVEV (reference sequence). In nucleotides, the CDR3 is TGTGCCAGCAGTTGGCGGGCTCAAGAGACCCAGTACTTC. Protein: CASSWRAQETQYF.

The V and J genes are TRBV6-5 and TRBJ2-5; the match to TRBD1 covers 8 bases. In germline, CDR1 is MNHEY, CDR2 SVGAGI. This CDR3 comprises 14 residues. The ends lost 2 bases at V and 4 bases at J; junction bases unmatched: 3. The DNA for the CDR3 is TGTGCCAGCAGTTACGGACAGGGCGGAGAGACCCAGTACTTC. This translates into CASSYGQGGETQYF.

The V gene is TRBV9, the J gene TRBJ2-1, with D possibly matching TRBD1 (7 bases). CDR1 is SGDLS, CDR2 YYNGEE, per germline. The V and J ends lost 0 bases and 5 bases respectively, with 12 bases between them. The CDR3 is 15 residues long. The CDR3 spells CASSVEGAGNNEQFF. Here the CDR3 DNA reads TGTGCCAGCAGCGTAGAGGGGGCGGGGAACAATGAGCAGTTCTTC. Full variable domain (missing parts from reference TRBV9 and TRBJ2-1): DSGVTQTPKHLITATGQRVTLRCSPRSGDLSVYWYQQSLDQGLQFLIQYYNGEERAKGNILERFSAQQFPDLHSELNLSSLELGDSALYFCASSVEGAGNNEQFFGPGTRLTVL.

The chain uses TRBV30 and TRBJ1-4, with 11 bases fitting TRBD1. J was trimmed by 8 bases and V by 3 bases; bases with no gene match: 11. The CDR3 consists of 16 residues. Germline loops: CDR1 GTSNPN, CDR2 SVGIG (reference sequence). CDR3 amino acids: CAWSPVIRDRGEKLFF. Written as DNA, the CDR3 is TGTGCCTGGAGCCCGGTCATCCGGGACAGGGGGGAAAAACTGTTTTTT. Drawing the rest from reference TRBV30 and TRBJ1-4, the complete variable domain is SQTIHQWPATLVQPVGSPLSLECTVEGTSNPNLYWYRQAAGRGLQLLFYSVGIGQISSEVPQNLSASRPQDRQFILSSKKLLLSDSGFYLCAWSPVIRDRGEKLFFGSGTQLSVL.

The rearrangement uses TRBV4-2 and TRBJ2-1; possible D gene TRBD1, 7 bases. Deletions cut 3 bases from V and 10 bases from J, with 19 bases between. This CDR3 has 15 residues. Germline CDR1 and CDR2: LGHNA and YNFKEQ. The DNA for the CDR3 is TGTGCCAGCAGCCAGGACCTAGGGGGCGGGGAGGAGCAGTTCTTC. Its protein is CASSQDLGGGEEQFF.

The rearrangement links TRBV4-1 to TRBJ2-3; perhaps TRBD1 as D (5 bases). The V gene's germline CDR1 is MGHRA and CDR2 YSYEKL. Trimming took off 4 bases at V and 2 bases at J, with 13 bases between the two ends. The CDR3 spans 15 residues. DNA of the CDR3: TGCGCCAGCAGCCCCCTTGGGGCCGCCACAGATACGCAGTATTTT. Protein sequence: CASSPLGAATDTQYF.